This T cell receptor beta chain was sequenced in a study of metastatic and nonmetastatic thyroid tumors. The V end was cut by 4 bases, the J end by 5 bases, with 18 bases between. The CDR3 consists of 16 residues. The germline V gene encodes CDR1 LNHDA and CDR2 SQIVND (reference sequence). This clone has a handful of counts. No patient had received any treatment before thyroid surgery. TCRdb re-called clones from the PCR reads using MiXCR. The data contain 84,000 or so clones, around 9.1% of them singletons. The J gene is TRBJ2-1, the V gene TRBV19; D may be TRBD1 or TRBD2 (6 bases each). The receptor was isolated from a female donor with papillary thyroid cancer or a benign thyroid nodule (not recorded which). Some clones in this sample may be carry-over from other donors' samples. The specimen was blood. The CDR3 DNA reads as TGTGCCAGTAGTAGAGAGGCGGAGGGGGTCAACAATGAGCAGTTCTTC. It translates to CASSREAEGVNNEQFF.